The clone carrying this TCR beta chain was detected a few times. A much larger clone lies one base from this, so it may be a read error. The sample belongs to a study of regulatory T cells in long-lasting Graves disease. Across the study: For a period under 3 months, newly diagnosed Graves' patients had taken antithyroid drugs.

Building of the TCR beta libraries involved iRepertoire HTBI primers and Arm-PCR of CDR3 regions. TCRdb itself ran the multiplex PCR reads through MiXCR, one entry per CDR3 protein. The sample contains almost 450,000 distinct CDR3 sequences, roughly 15% of which appear only once. The time point: newly diagnosed GD, antithyroid drugs for less than 3 months. RNA isolated from PBMCs was used to make the TCR library. EDTA tubes received nine milliliters of collected peripheral blood. This same sample was also part of a study on T cells in Graves' hyperthyroidism and ophthalmopathy. Per that paper: Primed by the HTBI set, a first-round RT-PCR was run on the TCR CDR3.

The receptor's source is a woman aged 30 to 39 with Graves disease. Sequenced material: peripheral blood mononuclear cells (PBMCs), taken at new diagnosis, from a patient treated with antithyroid drugs.

This CDR3 is CSVKSLDYEQFF. The CDR3 DNA reads TGCAGCGTTAAGTCTTTGGACTACGAGCAGTTCTTC. The chain has TRBV29-1 and TRBJ2-1; D is perhaps TRBD2 (6 bases). The CDR3 sequence is 12 residues long. CDR1 SQVTM and CDR2 ANQGSEA come from the germline V gene. V was trimmed by 5 bases and J by 10 bases, leaving 15 bases between them.